These 27 T cell receptor beta chains were sequenced from one sample in a study of blood T cell repertoires in COVID-19. Method: immunoSEQ multiplex PCR; TCRdb's copy keeps in-frame clones and lacks some. The sample shows 300,000 to 400,000 clones, over 80% of them seen only once. The specimen was peripheral blood. The receptors were sampled from a man aged 30 to 39 with COVID-19, enrolled during active disease.

V gene TRBV7-8 combines with J gene TRBJ1-2; D not certain. In germline, CDR1 is SGHVS, CDR2 FQNEAQ. V lost 5 bases and J lost 0, with 13 bases in between. This CDR3 comprises 15 residues. DNA of the CDR3: TGTGCCAGCAGCCCTACGGGGATCCCTAACTATGGCTACACCTTC. It codes for CASSPTGIPNYGYTF.

This clone occurred once. The genes are TRBV5-6 and TRBJ1-1; D is possibly TRBD1 (6 bases). Trimming pared 2 bases from V and 3 bases from J, leaving 20 bases between. Germline assignment: CDR1 SGHDT and CDR2 YYEEEE. The CDR3 has 17 amino acids. Written as DNA, the CDR3 is TGTGCCAGCAGCTTAGAGGGCCAGGGCGACAGGTACACTGAAGCTTTCTTT. As protein: CASSLEGQGDRYTEAFF.

This chain connects TRBV5-1 to TRBJ2-1; 9 bases are shared with TRBD1. The CDR3 has 14 residues. V lost 6 bases to trimming and J lost 2 bases; unmatched junction nucleotides: 3. CDR1 and CDR2 from the germline V gene are SGHRS and YFSETQ. The CDR3 DNA follows: TGCGCCAGCAACGACAGGGGGACCTACAATGAGCAGTTCTTC. This codes for CASNDRGTYNEQFF.

This clone was picked up one time. J is TRBJ2-3 and V is TRBV19; D not resolved. Germline V gene sequence: CDR1 LNHDA, CDR2 SQIVND (reference sequence). Between the trimmed V and J ends, which lost 5 bases and 4 bases, there was a span of 16 bases. The CDR3 consists of 15 residues. Written as DNA, the CDR3 is TGTGCCAGTAGTCCCACCCACGTGCGGTCAGATACGCAGTATTTT. This gives the protein CASSPTHVRSDTQYF.

This clone has just one count. The chain couples TRBV19 to TRBJ1-5; 8 positions match TRBD1. The CDR3 covers 18 residues. CDR1 LNHDA and CDR2 SQIVND come from the germline V gene (reference sequence). The junction had 14 bases not matched to a gene; V was cut back by 7 bases and J by 0 bases. Written as DNA, the CDR3 is TGTGCCAGTAAAGAAATCAGGGGGCTTCGGTATAGCAATCAGCCCCAGCATTTT. Encoded protein: CASKEIRGLRYSNQPQHF.

The table lists this clone with a few counts. The chain is built from TRBV27 and TRBJ2-7, with D possibly TRBD2 on 5 matching bases. Per the germline V gene, CDR1 is MNHEY and CDR2 is SMNVEV (reference sequence). V was shortened by 2 bases and J by 5 bases, with 13 bases between the two germline ends. CDR3 length equals 14 residues. This chain's CDR3 is CASSLEGRRDEQYF. The CDR3 DNA reads as TGTGCCAGCAGTTTAGAAGGGAGACGGGACGAGCAGTACTTC.

The chain is built from TRBV7-9 and TRBJ1-6; D is unresolved. The ends were cut back, 7 bases at V and 4 bases at J, with 8 bases in the middle. CDR1 is SEHNR and CDR2 is FQNEAQ in the germline V gene (reference sequence). CDR3 length: 13 residues. The CDR3 nucleotides are TGTGCCAGCACCCCAGGATATAATTCACCCCTCCACTTT. Protein product: CASTPGYNSPLHF.

This rearrangement joins TRBV15 to TRBJ2-4; 8 bases match TRBD1. The CDR3 sequence is 22 residues long. V dropped 0 bases and J dropped 4; count of bases not matched to a gene: 23. Germline V lookup: CDR1 LNHNV, CDR2 YYDKDF (reference sequence). The chain's CDR3 is CATSRESVLGQAKQGGKNIQYF. For the CDR3, the DNA is TGTGCCACCAGCAGAGAAAGTGTGCTGGGACAGGCAAAACAGGGAGGTAAAAACATTCAGTACTTC. The whole variable domain, remainder taken from reference TRBV15 and TRBJ2-4, is DAMVIQNPRYQVTQFGKPVTLSCSQTLNHNVMYWYQQKSSQAPKLLFHYYDKDFNNEADTPDNFQSRRPNTSFCFLDIRSPGLGDTAMYLCATSRESVLGQAKQGGKNIQYFGAGTRLSVL.

The chain employs TRBV6-5 and TRBJ1-2; a possible D gene is TRBD1 (6 bases). Germline V gives CDR1 MNHEY, CDR2 SVGAGI. Trimming shortened V by 4 bases and J by 3 bases, and 12 bases separated the two germline ends. The CDR3 is 14 residues long. CDR3 sequence: CASSSYRVHYGYTF. The CDR3 region has the DNA TGTGCCAGCAGTTCTTACAGGGTTCACTATGGCTACACCTTC.

The V gene is TRBV3-1 (or the pseudogene TRBV3-2), the J gene TRBJ2-5, with D maybe TRBD2 (7 bases). Between the trimmed V and J ends, which lost 1 base and 5 bases, there was a span of 17 bases. Germline V gene lookup returns CDR1 LGHDT and CDR2 YNNKEL (reference sequence). The CDR3 covers 16 residues. CDR3 nucleotide sequence: TGTGCCAGCAGCCAAGCCTCGGGGGGCGGGGTGGAGACCCAGTACTTC. Its translation: CASSQASGGGVETQYF.

The chain employs TRBV18 and TRBJ1-2; D not certain. The CDR3 consists of 13 residues. Trimming cost V 3 bases and J 4 bases, with 9 bases left between them. Germline V lookup: CDR1 KGHSH, CDR2 LQKENI. CDR3 DNA: TGTGCCAGCTCACCTGACATGGTCTATGGCTACACCTTC. Its protein product is CASSPDMVYGYTF. The full variable domain, completed using reference TRBV18 and TRBJ1-2, is NAGVMQNPRHLVRRRGQEARLRCSPMKGHSHVYWYRQLPEEGLKFMVYLQKENIIDESGMPKERFSAEFPKEGPSILRIQQVVRGDSAAYFCASSPDMVYGYTFGSGTRLTVV.

The chain employs TRBV5-1 and TRBJ1-2; TRBD1 agrees at 10 bases. Germline V gives CDR1 SGHRS, CDR2 YFSETQ. V trimming: 4 bases; J trimming: 4 bases; junction bases outside the gene matches: 4. There are 14 residues in the CDR3. The CDR3 coding sequence is TGCGCCAGCAGCCTAGGGACAGGGGTCTATGGCTACACCTTC. Encoded protein: CASSLGTGVYGYTF.

V and J are TRBV2 and TRBJ1-1; D might be TRBD1 (6 bases). The CDR3 has 13 residues. Per the germline V gene, CDR1 is SNHLY and CDR2 is FYNNEI. V lost 8 bases and J lost 0, with 10 bases in between. DNA for the CDR3: TGTGCCAGCGGACAGTTCATGAACACTGAAGCTTTCTTT. Its translation: CASGQFMNTEAFF.

This clone was seen more than once but under ten times. V and J are TRBV2 and TRBJ2-2; TRBD1 matches at 7 bases. Germline loops: CDR1 SNHLY, CDR2 FYNNEI. Losses at the gene ends were 6 bases for V and 1 base for J; bases not matched to a gene: 5. The CDR3 runs to 15 residues. The CDR3 protein is CASRSGTVNTGELFF. The CDR3 bases are TGTGCCAGCAGATCGGGGACAGTGAACACCGGGGAGCTGTTTTTT. The whole variable domain, remainder taken from reference TRBV2 and TRBJ2-2, is EPEVTQTPSHQVTQMGQEVILRCVPISNHLYFYWYRQILGQKVEFLVSFYNNEISEKSEIFDDQFSVERPDGSNFTLKIRSTKLEDSAMYFCASRSGTVNTGELFFGEGSRLTVL.

The chain links TRBV7-9 to TRBJ2-1, with no clear D. Germline CDR1 and CDR2: SEHNR and FQNEAQ (reference sequence). The CDR3 has 11 amino acids. V gave up 3 bases and J gave up 8 bases, with 5 bases separating them. Here the CDR3 DNA reads TGTGCCAGCAGCTTTAGAGATGAGCAGTTCTTC. Translating it yields CASSFRDEQFF.

The DNA for the CDR3 is TGTGCCAGCAGCCGCCCTGGACAGGGGGCGAATGAAGCTTTCTTT. Its protein is CASSRPGQGANEAFF. J is TRBJ1-1 and V is TRBV4-2; 11 bases fit TRBD1. With 4 bases clipped from V and 7 bases from J, the junction kept 8 bases outside the gene matches. The CDR3 is 15 residues long. The germline V gene encodes CDR1 LGHNA and CDR2 YNFKEQ.

The chain is built from TRBV28 and TRBJ2-2; 11 bases match TRBD1. The V gene's germline CDR1 is MDHEN and CDR2 SYDVKM. The CDR3 runs to 14 residues. The ends lost 8 bases at V and 5 bases at J; junction bases unmatched: 4. CDR3 protein: CASGTGGRTGELFF. Here the CDR3 DNA reads TGTGCCAGCGGGACAGGGGGTAGAACCGGGGAGCTGTTTTTT.

The rearrangement uses TRBV27 and TRBJ2-7, with 8 nucleotides matching TRBD1. This CDR3 region has 16 residues. Germline-derived CDR1 and CDR2 are MNHEY and SMNVEV (reference sequence). The ends lost 5 bases at V and 1 base at J; junction bases unmatched: 10. DNA for the CDR3: TGTGCCAGCAGTCTGCTACAGGGGGTCCATTCCTACGAGCAGTACTTC. This codes for CASSLLQGVHSYEQYF.

The chain uses TRBV10-3 and TRBJ1-1; D remains ambiguous. The CDR3 totals 15 residues. Trimming took 10 bases from V and 3 from J, leaving 21 bases between them. Germline V gene data show CDR1 as ENHRY and CDR2 as SYGVKD. For the CDR3, the DNA is TGTGCCACCAATCAGGAAAATAGCGGGTACACTGAAGCTTTCTTT. Its protein is CATNQENSGYTEAFF.

The chain combines TRBV4-1 with TRBJ2-2, with TRBD1 matching 10 bases. From germline, CDR1 is MGHRA and CDR2 YSYEKL. V trimming: 3 bases; J trimming: 6 bases; junction bases outside the gene matches: 16. The CDR3 loop spans 19 amino acids. CDR3 in DNA: TGCGCCAGCAGCCAGGGTCCGGGACAGGGGTTTCAGCGGGCCGGGGAGCTGTTTTTT. It translates to CASSQGPGQGFQRAGELFF.

This clone was counted between two and nine times. The V call is TRBV5-1, the J call TRBJ1-5; 7 nucleotides match TRBD1. After removal of 4 bases from V and 3 bases from J, the junction contained 7 bases not matched to a gene. This CDR3 is 15 amino acids long. The germline V gene encodes CDR1 SGHRS and CDR2 YFSETQ. CDR3 sequence: CASSATGQLNQPQHF. CDR3 nucleotide sequence: TGCGCCAGCAGCGCAACGGGACAGCTCAATCAGCCCCAGCATTTT.

The rearrangement joins TRBV7-2 to TRBJ2-2; D not resolved. V lost 6 bases and J lost 2, with 7 bases in between. The length of the CDR3 is 13 residues. Per germline, CDR1 SGHTA and CDR2 FQGNSA. The CDR3 here is CASRNINTGELFF. The CDR3 DNA reads TGTGCCAGCAGAAATATTAACACCGGGGAGCTGTTTTTT. The full variable domain, its missing parts supplied by reference TRBV7-2 and TRBJ2-2, is GAGVSQSPSNKVTEKGKDVELRCDPISGHTALYWYRQSLGQGLEFLIYFQGNSAPDKSGLPSDRFSAERTGGSVSTLTIQRTQQEDSAVYLCASRNINTGELFFGEGSRLTVL.

The gene calls are TRBV3-1 (or the pseudogene TRBV3-2) and TRBJ2-2, with D maybe TRBD2 (6 bases). V was shortened by 6 bases and J by 2 bases, with 10 bases between the two germline ends. The CDR3 contains 14 residues. CDR1 is LGHDT, CDR2 YNNKEL, per germline (reference sequence). CDR3 sequence: CASRGGDNTGELFF. In DNA, the CDR3 is TGTGCCAGCAGAGGCGGGGATAACACCGGGGAGCTGTTTTTT.

This clone was seen just once. J is TRBJ1-3 and V is TRBV10-3; perhaps TRBD1 as D (6 bases). The CDR3 loop spans 14 amino acids. V was clipped by 11 bases and J by 2 bases, with 16 bases between them. Germline V gene lookup returns CDR1 ENHRY and CDR2 SYGVKD. CDR3 sequence reads: CAVTMAGAGNTIYF. DNA for the CDR3: TGTGCCGTAACAATGGCAGGGGCTGGAAACACCATATATTTT.

V is TRBV5-1 and J is TRBJ2-3; 8 bases are shared with TRBD1. The ends lost 4 bases at V and 6 bases at J; junction bases unmatched: 7. The CDR3 spans 14 residues. Germline-derived CDR1 and CDR2 are SGHRS and YFSETQ. The DNA for the CDR3 is TGCGCCAGCAGCACCCGGACAGGGTCGGATACGCAGTATTTT. It codes for CASSTRTGSDTQYF.

This clone was seen a few times. This chain links TRBV11-3 with TRBJ2-3; unclear D gene. V was pared by 3 bases and J by 3 bases, with 7 bases between. The CDR3 runs to 13 residues. Germline CDR1 and CDR2: SGHNT and YENEEA. CDR3 sequence (DNA): TGTGCCAGCAGCTTCACTCTTACAGATACGCAGTATTTT. As protein: CASSFTLTDTQYF. Full variable domain (remainder filled in from reference TRBV11-3 and TRBJ2-3): EAGVVQSPRYKIIEKKQPVAFWCNPISGHNTLYWYLQNLGQGPELLIRYENEEAVDDSQLPKDRFSAERLKGVDSTLKIQPAELGDSAVYLCASSFTLTDTQYFGPGTRLTVL.

This clone has just one count. The chain employs TRBV6-2 or TRBV6-3 and TRBJ2-7, with D possibly matching TRBD1 (6 bases). CDR1 is MNHEY, CDR2 SVGEGT, per germline. CDR3 length: 12 amino acids. Trimming removed 4 bases at V and 6 bases at J, with 10 bases between. In DNA form, the CDR3 reads TGTGCCAGCAGTTCCAGGGGTGGCGAGCAGTACTTC. Translated: CASSSRGGEQYF.